This is a list of T cell receptor beta chains from one sample in a study of T cell responses to AZD1222 COVID-19 vaccine. Data came from immunoSEQ multiplex PCR; TCRdb stores just in-frame clones and leaves some out. The sample records roughly 140,000 clones, about 95% being singletons. The source material was peripheral blood, sampled on day 0 of AZD1222 vaccination. The receptors originated from an adult in good health. Both conserved end residues are part of each CDR3. The order of the fields is J gene, CDR3 length, clone size, V gene, D gene, CDR3 protein, CDR3 DNA. A D gene is named only where the DNA matches it firmly. Expanded clones are given a class, and other clones once, few, many or no size at all.

>TRBJ2-5|15|-|TRBV5-6|TRBD2
CASSTGLAAQETQYF
TGTGCCAGCAGCACCGGACTAGCGGCTCAAGAGACCCAGTACTTC
>TRBJ2-6|16|few|TRBV19|-
CASSPRDHSGANVLTF
TGTGCCAGTAGTCCACGGGATCACTCTGGGGCCAACGTCCTGACTTTC
>TRBJ2-1|13|-|TRBV3-1/TRBV3-2|-
CASSRGISNEQFF
TGTGCCAGCAGCCGAGGGATAAGCAATGAGCAGTTCTTC
>TRBJ1-2|12|-|TRBV6-5|-
CASSSGTYGYTF
TGTGCCAGCAGTTCGGGAACCTATGGCTACACCTTC
>TRBJ2-1|15|-|TRBV2|TRBD2
CASKSASGPYNEQFF
TGTGCCAGCAAATCGGCTAGCGGCCCATACAATGAGCAGTTCTTC
>TRBJ2-5|12|-|TRBV6-2/TRBV6-3|-
CASSGPQETQYF
TGTGCCAGCAGTGGACCCCAAGAGACCCAGTACTTC
>TRBJ1-4|17|-|TRBV25-1|TRBD1
CASSEWEGAPGNEKLFF
TGTGCCAGCAGTGAATGGGAGGGGGCTCCAGGAAATGAAAAACTGTTTTTT
>TRBJ2-1|20|-|TRBV7-6|TRBD2
CASSLYSPGIAGGTLNEQFF
TGTGCCAGCAGCTTATATTCCCCGGGAATAGCGGGGGGGACTCTGAATGAGCAGTTCTTC
>TRBJ2-3|15|-|TRBV6-5|-
CASSYLRGGTDTQYF
TGTGCCAGCAGTTACCTCAGGGGGGGGACAGATACGCAGTATTTT
>TRBJ1-2|21|-|TRBV4-2|TRBD1
CASSPRDRGLPVTLANYGYTF
TGTGCCAGCAGCCCCCGGGACAGGGGGCTTCCTGTCACGTTAGCTAACTATGGCTACACCTTC
>TRBJ1-1|14|-|TRBV5-1|-
CASSLVTGNTEAFF
TGCGCCAGCAGCTTGGTAACCGGGAACACTGAAGCTTTCTTT
>TRBJ2-5|15|-|TRBV29-1|TRBD2
CSVVPLRGGWETQYF
TGCAGCGTTGTTCCGCTACGCGGGGGATGGGAGACCCAGTACTTC
>TRBJ1-1|12|-|TRBV28|-
CASSLLNTEAFF
TGTGCCAGCAGTCTCTTGAACACTGAAGCTTTCTTT
>TRBJ2-3|13|-|TRBV10-1|-
CASSEGGTDTQYF
TGCGCCAGCAGTGAGGGGGGCACAGATACGCAGTATTTT
>TRBJ1-5|13|few|TRBV5-1|-
CASSLDSNQPQHF
TGCGCCAGCAGCTTGGATAGCAATCAGCCCCAGCATTTT
>TRBJ2-1|13|-|TRBV28|-
CASSSWSSDEQFF
TGTGCCAGCAGTTCTTGGAGTAGCGATGAGCAGTTCTTC
>TRBJ1-3|15|-|TRBV11-2|-
CASSGSVRAGNTIYF
TGTGCCAGCAGCGGCTCGGTAAGAGCTGGAAACACCATATATTTT
>TRBJ1-5|13|-|TRBV6-4|-
CASSPEWSQPQHF
TGTGCCAGCAGTCCTGAGTGGAGTCAGCCCCAGCATTTT
>TRBJ1-2|13|-|TRBV19|-
CASSMKLPTAYTF
TGTGCCAGTAGTATGAAGCTGCCAACCGCCTACACCTTC
>TRBJ1-1|14|-|TRBV2|-
CASSVQTGNTEAFF
TGTGCCAGCAGTGTACAGACTGGGAACACTGAAGCTTTCTTT
>TRBJ2-1|11|-|TRBV9|-
CASSLRGEQFF
TGTGCCAGCAGCCTTAGGGGAGAGCAGTTCTTC
>TRBJ1-1|13|-|TRBV7-9|-
CASSRVGRFEAFF
TGTGCCAGCTCCCGAGTGGGGCGCTTTGAAGCTTTCTTT
>TRBJ2-1|16|-|TRBV19|TRBD2
CASSGRTSGKYNEQFF
TGTGCCAGTAGTGGGCGGACTAGCGGGAAGTACAATGAGCAGTTCTTC
>TRBJ2-5|18|-|TRBV7-6|TRBD1
CASSLDNPYGTGRETQYF
TGTGCCAGCAGCTTAGACAACCCCTACGGGACAGGAAGAGAAACCCAGTACTTC
>TRBJ1-1|15|-|TRBV5-5|-
CASSLAGHMNTEAFF
TGTGCCAGCAGCTTGGCGGGACACATGAACACTGAAGCTTTCTTT
>TRBJ1-5|13|once|TRBV14|-
CASSQGWGQPQHF
TGTGCCAGCAGCCAAGGTTGGGGTCAGCCCCAGCATTTT
>TRBJ2-6|20|-|TRBV11-3|TRBD2
CASSLEEKLAASSGANVLTF
TGTGCCAGCAGCTTAGAGGAGAAGCTAGCGGCCAGCTCTGGGGCCAACGTCCTGACTTTC